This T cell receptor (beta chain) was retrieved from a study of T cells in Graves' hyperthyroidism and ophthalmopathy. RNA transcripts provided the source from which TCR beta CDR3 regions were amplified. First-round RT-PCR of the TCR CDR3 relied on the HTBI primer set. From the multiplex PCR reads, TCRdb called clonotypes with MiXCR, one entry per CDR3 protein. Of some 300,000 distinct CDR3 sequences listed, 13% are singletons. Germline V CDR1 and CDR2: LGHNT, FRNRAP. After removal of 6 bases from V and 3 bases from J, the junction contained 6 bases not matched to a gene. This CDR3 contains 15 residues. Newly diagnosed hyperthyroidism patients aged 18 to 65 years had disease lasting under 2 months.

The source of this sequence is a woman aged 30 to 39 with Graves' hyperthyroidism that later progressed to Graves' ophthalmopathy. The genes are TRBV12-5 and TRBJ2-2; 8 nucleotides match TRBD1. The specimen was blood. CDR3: CASGRGQADTGELFF. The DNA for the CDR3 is TGTGCTAGTGGCCGGGGACAGGCCGACACCGGGGAGCTGTTTTTT.